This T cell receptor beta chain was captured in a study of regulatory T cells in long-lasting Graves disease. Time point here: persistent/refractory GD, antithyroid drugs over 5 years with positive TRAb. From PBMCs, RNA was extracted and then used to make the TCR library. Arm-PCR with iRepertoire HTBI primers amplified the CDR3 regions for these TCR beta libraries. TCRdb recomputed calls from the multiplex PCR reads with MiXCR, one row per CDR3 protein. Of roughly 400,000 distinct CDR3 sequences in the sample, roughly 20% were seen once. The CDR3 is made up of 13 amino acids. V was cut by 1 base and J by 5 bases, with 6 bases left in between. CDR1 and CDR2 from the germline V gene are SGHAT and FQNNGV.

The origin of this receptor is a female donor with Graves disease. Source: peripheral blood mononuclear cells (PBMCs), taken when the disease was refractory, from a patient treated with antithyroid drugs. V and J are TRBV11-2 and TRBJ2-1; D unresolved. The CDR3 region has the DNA TGTGCCAGCAGCTTAGTAATAAACAATGAGCAGTTCTTC. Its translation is CASSLVINNEQFF.